The present TCR beta chain was sequenced within a study of beta chain features in type 1 diabetes. Naive, central memory, regulatory and stem cell-like memory cells within the CD4+ compartment were sorted using CD45RO/CCR7/CD25/CD127/CD95/CD27. Without exception, sorted populations had purity beyond 95%. The CDR3 runs to 15 residues. The J segment lost 0 bases and the V segment lost 8 bases, leaving 8 bases of the junction unmatched. The V gene's germline CDR1 is SGHTA and CDR2 FQGNSA. Of the isolated RNA, all was reverse transcribed, and so the sequenced material was expressed TCRB transcripts. Here immunoSEQ multiplex PCR was the method, and the copy in TCRdb shows in-frame clones only, minus some. The sample lists 350,000 or so clones; roughly 21% were seen once.

This receptor was identified in a woman aged 18-29 years in good health. The chain carries TRBV7-2 and TRBJ2-3; 7 bases map to TRBD2. The source material was naive CD4+ T cells from blood. In DNA, the CDR3 is TGTGCCAGCGTTTCACGGGGGGTCAGCACAGATACGCAGTATTTT. Residues: CASVSRGVSTDTQYF.